This TCR beta chain originates from a study of shared clonotypes between healthy human individuals. Generated by immunoSEQ multiplex PCR, the TCRdb table keeps only in-frame clones and is missing some. The data contain approximately 2,200,000 clones, about 93% of them seen just once; the ten biggest clones take up about 1.5%. The CDR3 is 15 residues long. Looked up from germline, CDR1 is MDHEN and CDR2 is SYDVKM. The V and J ends lost 2 bases and 6 bases respectively, with 17 bases between them. CD45RO-negative, CCR7-positively selected cells formed the naive CD8 fraction, excluding terminally differentiated effector memory CD45RA+ cells.

Sequencing used naive CD8+ T cells from PBMCs. The gene calls are TRBV28 and TRBJ2-7; D is perhaps TRBD2 (5 bases). This receptor was taken from a man aged 18 to 30 in good health. Some clones in this sample may be carry-over from other donors' samples. CDR3 DNA sequence: TGTGCCAGCAGTTTAGCATCAAATGGGGAGCTCGAGCAGTACTTC. This codes for CASSLASNGELEQYF.